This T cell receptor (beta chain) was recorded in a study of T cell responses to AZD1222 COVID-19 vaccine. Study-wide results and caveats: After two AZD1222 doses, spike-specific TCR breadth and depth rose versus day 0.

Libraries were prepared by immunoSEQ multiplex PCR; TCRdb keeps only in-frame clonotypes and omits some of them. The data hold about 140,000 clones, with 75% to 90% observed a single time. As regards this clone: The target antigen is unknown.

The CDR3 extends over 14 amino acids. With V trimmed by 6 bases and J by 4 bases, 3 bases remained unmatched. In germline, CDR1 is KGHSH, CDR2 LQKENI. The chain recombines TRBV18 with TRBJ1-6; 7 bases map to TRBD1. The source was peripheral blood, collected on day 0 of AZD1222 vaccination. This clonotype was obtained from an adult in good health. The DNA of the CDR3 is TGTGCCAGCTCTCGGGACAGTTATAATTCACCCCTCCACTTT. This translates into CASSRDSYNSPLHF.